The 15 T cell receptor beta chains listed next were all sequenced from one sample in a study of T cell responses to AZD1222 COVID-19 vaccine. The repertoire was sequenced with immunoSEQ multiplex PCR; TCRdb's copy has only in-frame clones and lacks some. The sample yields approximately 72,000 clones, nearly 90% seen once. The sample was peripheral blood, taken 28 days after the second AZD1222 dose. The receptors derive from an adult who received the AZD1222 COVID-19 vaccine.

The chain couples TRBV9 to TRBJ1-2; weak D call: TRBD1 (6 bases). V dropped 4 bases and J dropped 8 bases, with 15 bases sitting between them. CDR3 length: 13 amino acids. Germline V gene data show CDR1 as SGDLS and CDR2 as YYNGEE. CDR3 in amino acids: CASSPGTRRGYTF. Here the CDR3 DNA reads TGTGCCAGCAGCCCTGGGACACGTCGAGGCTACACCTTC.

V and J are TRBV29-1 and TRBJ2-2; 8 positions agree with TRBD2. Germline V gives CDR1 SQVTM, CDR2 ANQGSEA. V lost 6 bases and J lost 4; bases outside the gene matches: 13. This CDR3 contains 16 residues. CDR3 DNA sequence: TGCAGCGTCACCTTTCAAGCGGGAGTAGGCACCGGGGAGCTGTTTTTT. Amino acids: CSVTFQAGVGTGELFF.

V usage is TRBV19 and J usage is TRBJ2-2; no firm D call. V was trimmed by 6 bases and J by 6 bases, leaving 14 bases between them. CDR1 is LNHDA and CDR2 is SQIVND in the germline V gene (reference sequence). There are 14 residues in the CDR3. As DNA, the CDR3 is TGTGCCAGTAGCCGCCTGGGCGAGTCCGGGGAGCTGTTTTTT. Translated: CASSRLGESGELFF.

This sequence joins TRBV5-8 and TRBJ1-1; 10 bases line up with TRBD1. From germline, CDR1 is SGHTS and CDR2 YDEGEE. This CDR3 has 14 amino acids. Germline trimming cut 5 bases from V and 5 bases from J; bases unmatched to any gene: 6. CDR3 DNA sequence: TGTGCCAGCAGACGGACAGGGGGAAGAACTGAAGCTTTCTTT. Translating it yields CASRRTGGRTEAFF.

This chain joins TRBV6-5 and TRBJ1-2; D not resolved. The CDR3 has 15 amino acids. V was shortened by 5 bases and J by 1 base, with 14 bases between the two germline ends. Germline V gene sequence: CDR1 MNHEY, CDR2 SVGAGI. The CDR3 protein is CASSPLADDNYGYTF. Written as DNA, the CDR3 is TGTGCCAGCAGTCCCCTGGCGGACGATAACTATGGCTACACCTTC.

The chain combines TRBV28 with TRBJ2-7; D possibly corresponds to TRBD1 (5 bases). CDR3 length equals 14 residues. V was pared by 3 bases and J by 0 bases, with 9 bases between. Germline CDR1 MDHEN, CDR2 SYDVKM. This CDR3 is CASSFPGNSYEQYF. DNA for the CDR3: TGTGCCAGCAGTTTCCCAGGGAACTCCTACGAGCAGTACTTC.

As regards this clone: This sample also contains other DNA sequences that code for the same CDR3. This chain connects TRBV5-1 to TRBJ2-3; TRBD1 matches 8 bases. V lost 0 bases, J lost 3 bases, and 3 bases stayed unmatched. This CDR3 spans 15 amino acids. CDR1 is SGHRS and CDR2 is YFSETQ in the germline V gene. Written as DNA, the CDR3 is TGCGCCAGCAGCTTGGCCGGACAGGGAACAGATACGCAGTATTTT. Encoded protein: CASSLAGQGTDTQYF.

The V and J genes are TRBV6-6 and TRBJ1-5; no firm D call. The length of the CDR3 is 14 residues. The germline CDR1 and CDR2 sequences are MNHNY and SVGAGI (reference sequence). The V and J ends lost 0 bases and 7 bases respectively, with 10 bases between them. This CDR3 is CASSYSREDQPQHF. CDR3 DNA sequence: TGTGCCAGCAGTTACTCGAGGGAAGACCAGCCCCAGCATTTT.

The V and J genes are TRBV5-1 and TRBJ1-1, with unresolved D. The V and J ends lost 7 bases and 7 bases respectively, with 14 bases between them. CDR3 size: 12 residues. Looked up from germline, CDR1 is SGHRS and CDR2 is YFSETQ. The CDR3 bases are TGCGCCAGCCGACGACCGCCAGATGAAGCTTTCTTT. This translates into CASRRPPDEAFF.

The CDR3 sequence: CASSTRGQGDSPLHF. The CDR3 DNA is TGTGCCAGCAGTACAAGAGGACAGGGTGATTCACCCCTCCACTTT. The genes are TRBV6-2 or TRBV6-3 and TRBJ1-6, with 8 positions matching TRBD1. This CDR3 region has 15 residues. The junction had 8 bases not matched to a gene; V was cut back by 5 bases and J by 8 bases. From germline, CDR1 is MNHEY and CDR2 SVGEGT.

A word on this clone: Other DNA variants within this sample encode the same CDR3. The chain joins TRBV7-9 to TRBJ1-2; D is unresolved. Germline lookup yields CDR1 SEHNR and CDR2 FQNEAQ (reference sequence). The CDR3 loop spans 13 amino acids. The V and J ends lost 3 bases and 2 bases respectively, with 7 bases between them. The DNA for the CDR3 is TGTGCCAGCAGCTTGCCGGGGAACTATGGCTACACCTTC. Translation: CASSLPGNYGYTF.

This rearrangement joins TRBV7-9 to TRBJ2-2; TRBD2 matches 10 bases. Trimming cost V 5 bases and J 6 bases; bases outside gene matches: 9. This CDR3 is 16 amino acids long. Germline V gene sequence: CDR1 SEHNR, CDR2 FQNEAQ (reference sequence). In DNA form, the CDR3 reads TGTGCCAGCAGCCCGGGGACTAGCGTACTGCCCGGGGAGCTGTTTTTT. Encoded protein: CASSPGTSVLPGELFF.

V is TRBV7-6 and J is TRBJ1-2; D unclear. The CDR3 totals 13 residues. Trimming removed 3 bases at V and 6 bases at J, with 11 bases between. Germline CDR1 is SGHVS and CDR2 is FNYEAQ. The CDR3 region is CASSFRGGHGYTF. In nucleotides, the CDR3 is TGTGCCAGCAGCTTTCGTGGCGGGCATGGCTACACCTTC.

The chain employs TRBV5-6 and TRBJ2-7, with 8 bases lining up with TRBD1. Germline values: CDR1 SGHDT, CDR2 YYEEEE. There are 16 residues in the CDR3. The V and J ends lost 3 bases and 3 bases, in that order; junction bases with no gene match: 11. CDR3 nucleotides: TGTGCCAGCAGCTCGGGACGGGACAGGTTTCTCTACGAGCAGTACTTC. Translating it yields CASSSGRDRFLYEQYF.

This chain connects TRBV13 to TRBJ2-5; the D is unclear. Germline CDR1 reads PRHDT; CDR2 reads FYEKMQ (reference sequence). The CDR3 consists of 13 residues. V gave up 1 base and J gave up 3 bases, with 6 bases separating them. This CDR3 reads CASSLESEETQYF. CDR3 nucleotide sequence: TGTGCCAGCAGCTTAGAGTCAGAAGAGACCCAGTACTTC. Using reference TRBV13 and TRBJ2-5 for the parts outside the CDR3, the full variable domain is AAGVIQSPRHLIKEKRETATLKCYPIPRHDTVYWYQQGPGQDPQFLISFYEKMQSDKGSIPDRFSAQQFSDYHSELNMSSLELGDSALYFCASSLESEETQYFGPGTRLLVL.